A selection of T cell receptor beta chains follows, all from one sample in a study of cytomegalovirus exposure and HLA in healthy donors. TCRdb's table, derived via immunoSEQ multiplex PCR, lists solely in-frame clones and lacks some. This sample lists 150,000 to 250,000 clones; its ten largest clones have around 0.74%. The specimen was PBMCs. The receptors derive from a boy aged 5-17 years in good health and CMV-seronegative. The CDR3 runs from the conserved cysteine through the conserved F or W. A D gene is named only where the DNA matches it firmly.

v_gene,j_gene,d_gene,CDR3nt,CDR3aa
TRBV7-9,TRBJ1-1,TRBD1,TGTGCCAGCAGCTTTTTCCCGGACAGGGGAACTGAAGCTTTCTTT,CASSFFPDRGTEAFF
TRBV4-3,TRBJ1-5,TRBD1,TGCGCCAGCAGCCAAGACCCCGGACAGGGGGCGGTTCAGCCCCAGCATTTT,CASSQDPGQGAVQPQHF
TRBV30,TRBJ1-2,-,TGTGCCTGGAGCCAAATTACAGGGAGAGATGGCTACACCTTC,CAWSQITGRDGYTF
TRBV5-1,TRBJ1-2,TRBD1,TGCGCCAGCAGCCTGCGATGGACAGGGGGGTTTTCTAACTATGGCTACACCTTC,CASSLRWTGGFSNYGYTF
TRBV5-1,TRBJ2-7,TRBD1,TGCGCCAGCAGCTACGACAGGGGAGCCTACGAGCAGTACTTC,CASSYDRGAYEQYF
TRBV5-4,TRBJ1-1,-,TGTGCCAGCAGCTTAAATCGGGTTACCACTGAAGCTTTCTTT,CASSLNRVTTEAFF
TRBV27,TRBJ2-1,TRBD2,TGTGCCAGCAGTTTAACGGGGGGAGGTGCTAGATACAATGAGCAGTTCTTC,CASSLTGGGARYNEQFF
TRBV19,TRBJ1-1,-,TGTGCCACGCTAAAATATTCTGAAGCTTTCTTT,CATLKYSEAFF
TRBV7-2,TRBJ2-6,TRBD1,TGTGCCAGCAGCTTTCGGACAGGTTCTGGGGCCAACGTCCTGACTTTC,CASSFRTGSGANVLTF
TRBV30,TRBJ2-5,-,TGTGCCTGGAATTCGGGGAGCCAAGAGACCCAGTACTTC,CAWNSGSQETQYF
TRBV7-3,TRBJ1-1,-,TGTGCCAGCAGCTTAACAGGGAGGGATGAAGCTTTCTTT,CASSLTGRDEAFF
TRBV10-3,TRBJ2-1,-,TGTGCCATCAGTGAAGCACAGCAGACCGGAGAGCAGTTCTTC,CAISEAQQTGEQFF
TRBV6-5,TRBJ1-2,TRBD1,TGTGCCAGCAGTTTCTACGGGACAGGGGCCGGCTACACCTTC,CASSFYGTGAGYTF
TRBV5-1,TRBJ2-1,TRBD2,TGCGCCAGCAGCGTCCCGGGACTAGCGCCCTACAATGAGCAGTTCTTC,CASSVPGLAPYNEQFF
TRBV19,TRBJ2-3,TRBD2,TGTGCCAGTAGTATATATGGCGGGGGGCCCTATAGCACAGATACGCAGTATTTT,CASSIYGGGPYSTDTQYF
TRBV9,TRBJ1-2,-,TGTGCCAGCAGCTCCGCAGGGGCCTATGGCTACACCTTC,CASSSAGAYGYTF
TRBV28,TRBJ2-7,TRBD1,TGTGCCAGCACCCCCGGGGACAGGGTCGAGCAGTACTTC,CASTPGDRVEQYF
TRBV11-3,TRBJ2-2,TRBD2,TGTGCCAGCAGCTTGGGACTAGCGGGCACCGGGGAGCTGTTTTTT,CASSLGLAGTGELFF
TRBV11-2,TRBJ2-1,TRBD1,TGTGCCAGCAGCATGACAGGGTTCGATGAGCAGTTCTTC,CASSMTGFDEQFF
TRBV5-4,TRBJ2-1,TRBD2,TGTGCCAGCAGCCCCAGCGGGAGCTCCTACAATGAGCAGTTCTTC,CASSPSGSSYNEQFF
TRBV25-1,TRBJ2-1,TRBD1,TGTGCCAGCTCCTCATCAGGGGGCCTATACAATGAGCAGTTCTTC,CASSSSGGLYNEQFF
TRBV18,TRBJ1-3,TRBD1,TGTGCCAGCTCACCGATTAGCTACGTTCAGGGGGCGCCTGGAAACACCATATATTTT,CASSPISYVQGAPGNTIYF
TRBV4-2,TRBJ1-1,-,TGTGCCAGCAGCCAAGAGCGGGGGCTGGTGAACACTGAAGCTTTCTTT,CASSQERGLVNTEAFF
TRBV9,TRBJ2-2,TRBD2,TGTGCCAGCAGGGGAGGGGAGGCCGGGGAGCTGTTTTTT,CASRGGEAGELFF
TRBV19,TRBJ2-1,-,TGTGCCACGGGATACAATGAGCAGTTCTTC,CATGYNEQFF
TRBV10-1,TRBJ2-7,TRBD1,TGCGCCAGCACAGGGACAGGGGCGATTACCTACGAGCAGTACTTC,CASTGTGAITYEQYF
TRBV2,TRBJ2-7,TRBD2,TGTGCCAGCAGTGGAGGTAGCGGGGGCTACGAGCAGTACTTC,CASSGGSGGYEQYF
TRBV5-6,TRBJ2-5,TRBD2,TGTGCCAGCAGCCAATATTTAGCGGGGCCCCTTGGGTGGACCCAGTACTTC,CASSQYLAGPLGWTQYF
TRBV19,TRBJ2-7,TRBD1,TGTGCCAGTAGTTCCCGGGACAGGGGCTACGAGCAGTACTTC,CASSSRDRGYEQYF
TRBV9,TRBJ2-5,TRBD1,TGTGCCAGCAGCGTAGAGGGGGCCGCCCCAGAGACCCAGTACTTC,CASSVEGAAPETQYF
TRBV6-5,TRBJ1-1,-,TGTGCCAGCAGTCAGACAGCCATGAACACTGAAGCTTTCTTT,CASSQTAMNTEAFF
TRBV28,TRBJ1-6,-,TGTGCCAGCAGTCTATCCATCAGCGGGAATAATTCACCCCTCCACTTT,CASSLSISGNNSPLHF
TRBV19,TRBJ1-5,TRBD1,TGTGCCAGTAGTATGGGGACAGGGATTAATAACAATCAGCCCCAGCATTTT,CASSMGTGINNNQPQHF
TRBV10-1,TRBJ2-1,TRBD1,TGCGCCAGCAGTGAGGCGGACAGGGGTTTCCACAATGAGCAGTTCTTC,CASSEADRGFHNEQFF
TRBV5-8,TRBJ1-2,-,TGTGCCAGCAGCTTGTTCGCCAGCGACTATGGCTACACCTTC,CASSLFASDYGYTF
TRBV4-1,TRBJ1-1,-,TGCGCCAGCATGGGGAGTTCGGACGCTTTCTTT,CASMGSSDAFF
TRBV4-2,TRBJ2-2,TRBD2,TGTGCCAGCAGCCGGGAAGAACTAGCGACGAACACCGGGGAGCTGTTTTTT,CASSREELATNTGELFF
TRBV10-3,TRBJ2-2,-,TGTGCCATCTACGTGGAGGGGAGGAACACCGGGGAGCTGTTTTTT,CAIYVEGRNTGELFF
TRBV5-1,TRBJ2-7,TRBD1,TGCGCCAGCAGCTTGCTGGGGACAGGGGCCTACGAGCAGTACTTC,CASSLLGTGAYEQYF
TRBV4-1,TRBJ2-3,-,TGCGCCAGCAGCCAGGAACCCCTGGGGGGTACAGATACGCAGTATTTT,CASSQEPLGGTDTQYF
TRBV5-1,TRBJ1-4,TRBD1,TGCGCCAGCAGCTTGGACCCTACAGGGGGCAGTAATGAAAAACTGTTTTTT,CASSLDPTGGSNEKLFF
TRBV7-9,TRBJ2-7,-,TGTGCCAGCAGCTGGGAGAGCTCCTACGAGCAGTACTTC,CASSWESSYEQYF
TRBV4-2,TRBJ2-3,-,TGTGCCAGCAGCCAGACAGCCTCCGCTCGCACAGATACGCAGTATTTT,CASSQTASARTDTQYF
TRBV2,TRBJ1-2,-,TGTGCCAGCAAGGGCCGGGAATTCTATGGCTACACCTTC,CASKGREFYGYTF
TRBV7-8,TRBJ2-2,TRBD2,TGTGCCAGCAGCTTAGGAACATCCGTGGCCAGTCGGGGGGACACCGGGGAGCTGTTTTTT,CASSLGTSVASRGDTGELFF
TRBV6-5,TRBJ1-6,TRBD1,TGTGCCAGCAGTCGAACAGGGGGCTCACCCCTCCACTTT,CASSRTGGSPLHF
TRBV18,TRBJ1-2,-,TGTGCCAGCTCACCACTGGAGGGTTACTATGGCTACACCTTC,CASSPLEGYYGYTF
TRBV5-1,TRBJ1-1,-,TGCGCCAGCAGCTGGGGGGGGAGGAGTGAAGCTTTCTTT,CASSWGGRSEAFF
TRBV4-3,TRBJ2-3,-,TGCGCCAGCAGCCTTAGGACCAGCGGGGATACGCAGTATTTT,CASSLRTSGDTQYF
TRBV9,TRBJ2-3,-,TGTGCCAGCAGCGCCCTGGGCAGTGCACTGTATTTT,CASSALGSALYF
TRBV2,TRBJ2-1,-,TGTGCCAGCAGGGAAGATGGGAGTCCCAATGAGCAGTTCTTC,CASREDGSPNEQFF
TRBV5-4,TRBJ2-1,-,TGTGCCAGCAGCTTGAAGCCGGGTGAGCAGTTCTTC,CASSLKPGEQFF
TRBV4-3,TRBJ2-3,-,TGCGCCAGCAGCCTTACCCGCGGAGATACGCAGTATTTT,CASSLTRGDTQYF
TRBV7-3,TRBJ2-5,TRBD2,TGTGCCAGCAGCCCCGGACTAGCGGGGCTCCAAGAGACCCAGTACTTC,CASSPGLAGLQETQYF
TRBV19,TRBJ2-7,TRBD1,TGTGCCAGTAGTGGGACAGACCGCTACGAGCAGTACTTC,CASSGTDRYEQYF
TRBV30,TRBJ2-7,TRBD1,TGTGCCTGGAGTGGTCAAACGGGACAGGGGAATCTTATGCCCTACGAGCAGTACTTC,CAWSGQTGQGNLMPYEQYF
TRBV11-3,TRBJ2-5,TRBD1,TGTGCCAGCAGCGACAGGGGGCGAGAGACCCAGTACTTC,CASSDRGRETQYF
TRBV20-1,TRBJ2-2,-,TGCAGTGCCCGAGGCGGGGGGGAGCTGTTTTTT,CSARGGGELFF
TRBV30,TRBJ1-2,-,TGTGCCTGGGGGGCACCTAACTATGGCTACACCTTC,CAWGAPNYGYTF
TRBV15,TRBJ2-2,TRBD1,TGTGCCACCAGCAGAGCAGGGACAGTAGGGAGCGGGGAGCTGTTTTTT,CATSRAGTVGSGELFF